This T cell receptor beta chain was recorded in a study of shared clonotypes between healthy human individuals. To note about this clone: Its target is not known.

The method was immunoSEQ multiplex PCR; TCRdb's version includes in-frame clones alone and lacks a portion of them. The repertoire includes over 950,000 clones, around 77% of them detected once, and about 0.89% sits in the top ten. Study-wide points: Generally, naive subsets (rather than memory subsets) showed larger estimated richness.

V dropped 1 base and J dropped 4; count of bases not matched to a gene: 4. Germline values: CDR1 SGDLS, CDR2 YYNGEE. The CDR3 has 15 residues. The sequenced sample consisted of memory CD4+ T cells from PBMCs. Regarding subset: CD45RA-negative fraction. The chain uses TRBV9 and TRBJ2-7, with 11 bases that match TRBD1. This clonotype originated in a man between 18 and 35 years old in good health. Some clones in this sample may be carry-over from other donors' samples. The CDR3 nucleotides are TGTGCCAGCAGCGTAACGGGACAGGGGGAGTACGAGCAGTACTTC. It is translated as CASSVTGQGEYEQYF.